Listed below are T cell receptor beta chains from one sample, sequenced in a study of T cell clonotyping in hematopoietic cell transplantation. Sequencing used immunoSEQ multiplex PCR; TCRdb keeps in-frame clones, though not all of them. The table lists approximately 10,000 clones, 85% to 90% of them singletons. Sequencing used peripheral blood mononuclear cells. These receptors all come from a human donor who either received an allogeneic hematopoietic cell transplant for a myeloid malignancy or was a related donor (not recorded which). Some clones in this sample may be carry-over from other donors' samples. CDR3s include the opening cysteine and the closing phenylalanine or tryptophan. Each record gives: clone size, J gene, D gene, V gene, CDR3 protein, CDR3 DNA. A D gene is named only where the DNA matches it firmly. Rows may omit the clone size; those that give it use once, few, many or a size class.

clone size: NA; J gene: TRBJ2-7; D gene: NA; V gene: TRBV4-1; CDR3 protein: CASRPRDGPYEQYF; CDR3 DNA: TGCGCCAGCAGACCTCGGGACGGTCCCTACGAGCAGTACTTC
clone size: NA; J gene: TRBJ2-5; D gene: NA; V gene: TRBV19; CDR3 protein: CASSLALQETQYF; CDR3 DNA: TGTGCCAGTAGTTTGGCCTTACAAGAGACCCAGTACTTC
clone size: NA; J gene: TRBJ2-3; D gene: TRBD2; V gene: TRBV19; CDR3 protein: CASSMRGGTTDTQYF; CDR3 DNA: TGTGCCAGTAGTATGCGGGGAGGGACGACAGATACGCAGTATTTT
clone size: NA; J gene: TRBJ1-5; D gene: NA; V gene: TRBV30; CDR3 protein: CAWSVGQYSNQPQHF; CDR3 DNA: TGTGCCTGGAGTGTAGGACAGTATAGCAATCAGCCCCAGCATTTT
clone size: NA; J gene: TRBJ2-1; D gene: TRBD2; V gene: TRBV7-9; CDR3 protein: CASSLGYRGVSPSYNEQFF; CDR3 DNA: TGTGCCAGCAGCTTAGGGTATCGGGGGGTTTCGCCCTCCTACAATGAGCAGTTCTTC
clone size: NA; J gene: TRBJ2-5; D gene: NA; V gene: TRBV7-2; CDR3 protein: CASSWGQETQYF; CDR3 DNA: TGTGCCAGCAGCTGGGGGCAAGAGACCCAGTACTTC
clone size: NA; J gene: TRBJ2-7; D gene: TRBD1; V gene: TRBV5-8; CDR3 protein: CASSLGTGRSYEQYF; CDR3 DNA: TGTGCCAGCAGCTTGGGGACAGGGCGCTCCTACGAGCAGTACTTC
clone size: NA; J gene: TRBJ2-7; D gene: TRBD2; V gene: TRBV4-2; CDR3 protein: CASSFPGGTYEQYF; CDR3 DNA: TGTGCCAGCAGCTTTCCGGGGGGAACCTACGAGCAGTACTTC
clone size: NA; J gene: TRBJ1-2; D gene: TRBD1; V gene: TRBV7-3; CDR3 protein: CASSPRDRTGYTF; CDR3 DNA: TGTGCCAGCAGCCCCCGGGACAGGACTGGCTACACCTTC
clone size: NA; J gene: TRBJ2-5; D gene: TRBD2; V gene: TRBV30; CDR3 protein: CAWRGGDGEETQYF; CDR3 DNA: TGTGCCTGGAGGGGGGGGGACGGAGAAGAGACCCAGTACTTC
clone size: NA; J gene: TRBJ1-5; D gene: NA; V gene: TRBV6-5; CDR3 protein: CASSDDWGWPQHF; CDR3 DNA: TGTGCCAGCAGTGACGACTGGGGTTGGCCCCAGCATTTT
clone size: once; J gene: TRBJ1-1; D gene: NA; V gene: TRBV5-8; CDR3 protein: CASSLVASPSMNTEAFF; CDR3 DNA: TGTGCCAGCAGCTTAGTAGCTTCCCCTTCGATGAACACTGAAGCTTTCTTT
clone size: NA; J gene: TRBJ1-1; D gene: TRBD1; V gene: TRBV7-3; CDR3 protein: CASSLDRGGTEAFF; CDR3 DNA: TGTGCCAGCAGCTTAGACAGGGGAGGCACTGAAGCTTTCTTT
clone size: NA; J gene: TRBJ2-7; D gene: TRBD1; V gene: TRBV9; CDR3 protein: CASSIKGAQGEQYF; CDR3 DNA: TGTGCCAGCAGCATAAAGGGGGCGCAAGGCGAGCAGTACTTC
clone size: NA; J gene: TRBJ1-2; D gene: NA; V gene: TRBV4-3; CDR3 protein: CASSPGTPYGYTF; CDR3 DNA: TGCGCCAGCAGCCCTGGGACACCATATGGCTACACCTTC
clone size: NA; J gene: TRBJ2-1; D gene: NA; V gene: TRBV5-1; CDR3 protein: CASSLVAQGDEQFF; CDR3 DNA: TGCGCCAGCAGCTTGGTGGCCCAAGGGGATGAGCAGTTCTTC